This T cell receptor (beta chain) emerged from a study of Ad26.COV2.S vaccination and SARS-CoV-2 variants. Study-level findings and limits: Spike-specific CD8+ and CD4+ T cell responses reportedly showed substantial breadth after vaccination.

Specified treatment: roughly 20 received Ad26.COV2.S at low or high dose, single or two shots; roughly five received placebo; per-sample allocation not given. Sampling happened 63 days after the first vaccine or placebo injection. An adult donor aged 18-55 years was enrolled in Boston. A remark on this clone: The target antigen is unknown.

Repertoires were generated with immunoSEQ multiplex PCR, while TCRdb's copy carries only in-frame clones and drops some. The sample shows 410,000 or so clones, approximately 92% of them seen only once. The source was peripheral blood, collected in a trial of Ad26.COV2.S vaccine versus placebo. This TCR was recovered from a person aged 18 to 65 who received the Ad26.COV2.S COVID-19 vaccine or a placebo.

The CDR3 nucleotides are TGCAGCGTTGATTCGAGGTGGGAGACCCTACAAGAGACCCAGTACTTC. It yields the protein CSVDSRWETLQETQYF. V gene TRBV29-1 combines with J gene TRBJ2-5, with D possibly matching TRBD2 (5 bases). CDR3 length equals 16 residues. V lost 3 bases and J 2 bases, leaving 19 bases between the germline ends. Germline CDR1 is SQVTM and CDR2 is ANQGSEA.